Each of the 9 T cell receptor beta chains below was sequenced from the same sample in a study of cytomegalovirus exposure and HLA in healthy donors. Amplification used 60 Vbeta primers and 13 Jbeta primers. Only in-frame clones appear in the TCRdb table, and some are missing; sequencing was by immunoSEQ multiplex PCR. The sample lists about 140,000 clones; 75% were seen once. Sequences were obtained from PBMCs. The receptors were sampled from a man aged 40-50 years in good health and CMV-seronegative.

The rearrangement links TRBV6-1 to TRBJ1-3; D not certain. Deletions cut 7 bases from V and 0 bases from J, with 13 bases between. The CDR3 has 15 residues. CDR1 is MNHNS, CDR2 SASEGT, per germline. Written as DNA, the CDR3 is TGTGCCAGCACCGTCTCGGGAGACTCTGGAAACACCATATATTTT. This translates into CASTVSGDSGNTIYF.

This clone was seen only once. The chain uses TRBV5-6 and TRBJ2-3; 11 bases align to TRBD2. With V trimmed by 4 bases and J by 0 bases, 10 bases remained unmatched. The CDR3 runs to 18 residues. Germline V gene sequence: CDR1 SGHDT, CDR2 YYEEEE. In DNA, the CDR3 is TGTGCCAGCAGCAGTGTACTCCTAGCGGGGGGTAGCACAGATACGCAGTATTTT. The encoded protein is CASSSVLLAGGSTDTQYF.

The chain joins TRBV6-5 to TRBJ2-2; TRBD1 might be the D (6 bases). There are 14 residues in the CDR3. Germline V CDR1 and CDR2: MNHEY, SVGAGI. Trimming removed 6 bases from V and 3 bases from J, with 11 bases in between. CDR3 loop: CASSLYRDTGELFF. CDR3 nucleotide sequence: TGTGCCAGCAGCCTCTACAGGGACACCGGGGAGCTGTTTTTT.

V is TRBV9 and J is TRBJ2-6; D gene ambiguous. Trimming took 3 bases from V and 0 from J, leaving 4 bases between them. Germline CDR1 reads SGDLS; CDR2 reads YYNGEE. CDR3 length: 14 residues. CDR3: CASSAGSGANVLTF. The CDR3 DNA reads TGTGCCAGCAGCGCCGGCTCTGGGGCCAACGTCCTGACTTTC.

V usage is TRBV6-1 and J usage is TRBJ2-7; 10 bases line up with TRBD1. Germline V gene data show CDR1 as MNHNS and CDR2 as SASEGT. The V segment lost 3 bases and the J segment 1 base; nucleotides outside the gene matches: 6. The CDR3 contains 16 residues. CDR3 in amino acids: CASSEGTGAGSYEQYF. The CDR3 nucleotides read TGTGCCAGCAGTGAGGGGACAGGGGCCGGATCCTACGAGCAGTACTTC.

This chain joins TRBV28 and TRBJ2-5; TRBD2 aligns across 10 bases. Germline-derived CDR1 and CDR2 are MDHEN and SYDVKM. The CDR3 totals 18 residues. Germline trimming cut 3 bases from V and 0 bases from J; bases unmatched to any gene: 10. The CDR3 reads CASSLVRGSGGYQETQYF. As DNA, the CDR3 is TGTGCCAGCAGTTTGGTAAGAGGTAGCGGGGGGTACCAAGAGACCCAGTACTTC. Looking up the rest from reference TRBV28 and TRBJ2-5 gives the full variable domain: DVKVTQSSRYLVKRTGEKVFLECVQDMDHENMFWYRQDPGLGLRLIYFSYDVKMKEKGDIPEGYSVSREKKERFSLILESASTNQTSMYLCASSLVRGSGGYQETQYFGPGTRLLVL.

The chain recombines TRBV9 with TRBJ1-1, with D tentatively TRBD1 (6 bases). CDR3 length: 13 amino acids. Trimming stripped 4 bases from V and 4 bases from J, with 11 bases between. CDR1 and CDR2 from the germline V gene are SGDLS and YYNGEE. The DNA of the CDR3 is TGTGCCAGCAGCATACAGGGTGGCACTGAAGCTTTCTTT. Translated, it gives CASSIQGGTEAFF.

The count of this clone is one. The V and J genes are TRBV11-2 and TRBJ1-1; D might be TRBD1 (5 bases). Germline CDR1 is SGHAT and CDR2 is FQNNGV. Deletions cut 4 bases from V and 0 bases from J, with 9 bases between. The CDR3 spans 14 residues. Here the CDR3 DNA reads TGTGCCAGCAGCTCCAGGGATGTGAACACTGAAGCTTTCTTT. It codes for CASSSRDVNTEAFF. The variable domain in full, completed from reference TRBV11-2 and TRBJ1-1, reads EAGVAQSPRYKIIEKRQSVAFWCNPISGHATLYWYQQILGQGPKLLIQFQNNGVVDDSQLPKDRFSAERLKGVDSTLKIQPAKLEDSAVYLCASSSRDVNTEAFFGQGTRLTVV.

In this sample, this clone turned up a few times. The CDR3 nucleotides are TGTGCCAGCAGCTTACCGGGACAGGGGGGCGCTGAAGCTTTCTTT. Amino acids: CASSLPGQGGAEAFF. The chain couples TRBV5-5 to TRBJ1-1; 11 nucleotides agree with TRBD1. J was trimmed by 6 bases and V by 2 bases; bases with no gene match: 6. CDR1 and CDR2 (germline): SGHKS, YYEKEE (reference sequence). CDR3 length equals 15 residues. Full variable domain (missing parts from reference TRBV5-5 and TRBJ1-1): DAGVTQSPTHLIKTRGQQVTLRCSPISGHKSVSWYQQVLGQGPQFIFQYYEKEERGRGNFPDRFSARQFPNYSSELNVNALLLGDSALYLCASSLPGQGGAEAFFGQGTRLTVV.